What follows are 8 T cell receptor beta chains derived from one specimen sequenced in a study of CD8 T cells in ankylosing spondylitis. TCRdb reprocessed the 5' RACE reads via MiXCR and lists one record per CDR3 protein. The table lists some 240,000 distinct CDR3 sequences, 8% to 9.5% of them singletons. Sequenced material: blood, either unsorted or a sorted T cell fraction (not recorded which). The receptors derive from a male donor with ankylosing spondylitis or in good health (not recorded which).

This clonotype occurred many times. Sequence at one end of the junction differs from germline and may be a read error. The chain links TRBV7-7 to TRBJ2-4; the D call may be TRBD1 or TRBD2 (5 bases each). The CDR3 spans 16 residues. The germline CDR1 and CDR2 sequences are SSHAT and FNYEAQ (reference sequence). CDR3 in DNA: TGTGCTAGCAGCTTAGTGGAGGTGGACAAACAAAACATTCAGTACTTC. Translated, it gives CASSLVEVDKQNIQYF.

This clonotype was seen only a few times. The V gene is TRBV20-1, the J gene TRBJ1-1; D uncertain. V was pared by 6 bases and J by 1 base, with 18 bases between. The CDR3 consists of 15 residues. Germline V gene lookup returns CDR1 DFQATT and CDR2 SNEGSKA (reference sequence). The CDR3 reads CSALFYLRRNTEAFF. The CDR3 DNA sequence: TGCAGTGCCCTCTTCTATTTACGCAGGAACACTGAAGCTTTCTTT.

This clonotype was found many times. This rearrangement joins TRBV20-1 to TRBJ2-1; 13 bases fit TRBD2. V gave up 0 bases and J gave up 2 bases; unmatched junction bases: 4. This CDR3 is built from 17 residues. From germline, CDR1 is DFQATT and CDR2 SNEGSKA (reference sequence). CDR3 region: CSARERGLAGPYNEQFF. In nucleotides, the CDR3 is TGCAGTGCTAGAGAGAGGGGACTAGCGGGACCCTACAATGAGCAGTTCTTC.

This chain links TRBV20-1 with TRBJ2-5; TRBD2 matches 9 bases. Germline CDR1 DFQATT, CDR2 SNEGSKA (reference sequence). This CDR3 has 16 residues. V trimming: 0 bases; J trimming: 7 bases; junction bases outside the gene matches: 12. CDR3 loop: CSARDLGTSSPGTQYF. CDR3 nucleotide sequence: TGCAGTGCTAGAGATCTGGGGACTAGCTCCCCGGGGACCCAGTACTTC.

In its sample, this clonotype was seen many times. The chain joins TRBV20-1 to TRBJ1-4; 9 bases align to TRBD1. The germline V gene encodes CDR1 DFQATT and CDR2 SNEGSKA (reference sequence). There are 15 residues in the CDR3. Germline trimming cut 4 bases from V and 12 bases from J; bases unmatched to any gene: 15. The DNA of the CDR3 is TGCAGTGCTATTTCCGGGACAGGGCTCCTGGGGGAACTGTTTTTT. Its translation is CSAISGTGLLGELFF.

The sample holds many counts of this clonotype. The gene calls are TRBV29-1 and TRBJ2-7; TRBD1 might be the D (6 bases). This CDR3 has 14 amino acids. Trimming stripped 4 bases from V and 3 bases from J, with 16 bases between. Germline CDR1 is SQVTM and CDR2 is ANQGSEA. The CDR3 protein is CSVGSETGYYEQYF. The DNA for the CDR3 is TGCAGCGTTGGCTCTGAAACAGGGTACTACGAGCAGTACTTC.

This clonotype has at least ten counts. This chain's CDR3 is CASSLNSGGIYVGELFF. DNA of the CDR3: TGTGCCAGCAGTTTAAATTCTGGGGGAATTTACGTCGGGGAGCTGTTTTTT. The chain links TRBV12-3 or TRBV12-4 to TRBJ2-2, with D perhaps assigned TRBD1 or TRBD2 (5 bases each). V was cut by 2 bases and J by 7 bases, with 20 bases left in between. The CDR3 runs 17 residues.

This clonotype was seen ten or more times. The chain combines TRBV12-3 or TRBV12-4 with TRBJ1-2; unclear D gene. Trimming shortened V by 4 bases and J by 0 bases, and 6 bases separated the two germline ends. The CDR3 runs to 13 residues. The chain's CDR3 is CASSYTANYGYTF. The CDR3 DNA follows: TGTGCCAGCAGTTACACGGCTAACTATGGCTACACCTTC.